This T cell receptor (beta chain) was obtained from a study of T cells in Graves' hyperthyroidism and ophthalmopathy. Overall study findings and caveats: The model's output predicted ophthalmopathy at a median of 6.5 months prior to onset. Blood samples included most of the expanded thyroid clonotypes exceeding 0.001.

Uncontrolled infection, other autoimmune disease, pregnancy and lactation each barred patients from inclusion. The length of the CDR3 is 15 residues. Germline values: CDR1 LGHNA, CDR2 YSLEER. Between the trimmed V and J ends, which lost 0 bases and 1 base, there was a span of 9 bases. This clonotype was picked up many times. Its cognate antigen is unknown. Amplification of TCR beta CDR3 regions used RNA as the template. A first-round RT-PCR of the TCR CDR3 used the HTBI primer set. From the multiplex PCR reads, TCRdb called clonotypes with MiXCR, one entry per CDR3 protein. The sample lists hundreds of thousands of distinct CDR3 sequences; 14% to 15% were seen once.

The clonotype comes from a woman aged 40 to 49 with Graves' ophthalmopathy. The rearrangement links TRBV4-3 to TRBJ1-1; D not resolved. Sequencing input: blood. CDR3 sequence reads: CASSQDRAPNTEAFF. The CDR3 bases are TGCGCCAGCAGCCAAGATAGGGCACCGAACACTGAAGCTTTCTTT.